A single sample gave rise to the 20 T cell receptor beta chains below, sequenced in a study of blood T cells in healthy people across ages. With a J-beta primer mix and a sample-barcoded 5' primer, a second PCR ran 7 to 11 cycles. From the 5' RACE reads, TCRdb called clonotypes with MiXCR, one entry per CDR3 protein. Of about 1.4 million distinct CDR3 sequences listed, 59% were seen once; the top ten hold more than 6%. Sequenced sample: blood. The receptors were sampled from a man younger than 35 in good health.

This sequence joins TRBV3-1 and TRBJ2-1; the match to TRBD2 covers 16 bases. The germline V gene has CDR1 LGHDT and CDR2 YNNKEL (reference sequence). J was trimmed by 7 bases and V by 1 base; bases with no gene match: 13. CDR3 size: 20 residues. CDR3 in DNA: TGTGCCAGCAGCCAAGTTGTCGGGACTAGCGGGGGGGGTATGAAGAATGAGCAGTTCTTC. It codes for CASSQVVGTSGGGMKNEQFF.

The chain uses TRBV29-1 and TRBJ1-1; the D is unclear. This CDR3 contains 12 residues. The germline CDR1 and CDR2 sequences are SQVTM and ANQGSEA. V was cut by 3 bases and J by 6 bases, with 11 bases left in between. DNA of the CDR3: TGCAGCGTTGAGGGTGATCGGGCTGAAGCTTTCTTT. Its translation is CSVEGDRAEAFF.

V is TRBV9 and J is TRBJ2-1; D not resolved. The germline V gene encodes CDR1 SGDLS and CDR2 YYNGEE. Deletions cut 0 bases from V and 0 bases from J, with 7 bases between. The CDR3 runs 15 residues. CDR3 nucleotides: TGTGCCAGCAGCGTAGAGCCCTCCTCCTACAATGAGCAGTTCTTC. Translated: CASSVEPSSYNEQFF.

V usage is TRBV4-1 and J usage is TRBJ1-1; 7 bases fit TRBD1. The CDR3 consists of 15 residues. The ends lost 1 base at V and 1 base at J; junction bases unmatched: 3. Germline-derived CDR1 and CDR2 are MGHRA and YSYEKL. CDR3 DNA: TGCGCCAGCAGCCAAGCCGACAGGGCGAACACTGAAGCTTTCTTT. Its protein is CASSQADRANTEAFF.

This chain joins TRBV11-2 and TRBJ2-2; no reliable D call. Germline lookup yields CDR1 SGHAT and CDR2 FQNNGV. This CDR3 is built from 14 residues. The V end lost 1 base, the J end lost 6 bases, and 9 bases lay between the germline ends. The CDR3 region is CASSLGVASGELFF. The CDR3 nucleotides read TGTGCCAGCAGCTTAGGGGTAGCTTCCGGGGAGCTGTTTTTT.

This clonotype was found a few times. The rearrangement joins TRBV10-3 to TRBJ2-7; TRBD1 agrees at 9 bases. The DNA end is more similar to TRBJ2-5, so the J call may be wrong. This CDR3 contains 16 residues. CDR1 is ENHRY, CDR2 SYGVKD, per germline. The CDR3 DNA follows: TGTGCCATCAGCCTACACCGGGACAGGGTAGAGGAGACCCAGTACTTC. This gives the protein CAISLHRDRVEETQYF.

The chain is built from TRBV20-1 and TRBJ2-5, with 7 bases matching TRBD2. Germline loops: CDR1 DFQATT, CDR2 SNEGSKA (reference sequence). CDR3 length equals 14 residues. The V segment lost 6 bases and the J segment 9 bases; nucleotides outside the gene matches: 16. CDR3 in DNA: TGCAGTGCCTCACGCGGGAGCACCCCTTCGGCCCAGTACTTC. It codes for CSASRGSTPSAQYF.

This clonotype was counted a single time. This chain joins TRBV7-9 and TRBJ2-7; D is perhaps TRBD2 (6 bases). Trimming left V 5 bases short and J 5 bases short, with 16 bases between. Looked up from germline, CDR1 is SEHNR and CDR2 is FQNEAQ (reference sequence). The CDR3 runs 14 residues. CDR3 nucleotides: TGTGCCAGCAGCCCCCGGTGGGGGGTGGACGAGCAGTACTTC. Amino acids: CASSPRWGVDEQYF.

This chain joins TRBV6-2 or TRBV6-3 and TRBJ1-5; D remains unclear. CDR3 length: 15 residues. Germline CDR1 is MNHEY and CDR2 is SVGEGT. V lost 0 bases to trimming and J lost 0 bases, with 6 bases between them. The CDR3 DNA sequence: TGTGCCAGCAGTTACTCAGACTCTAGCAATCAGCCCCAGCATTTT. The encoded protein is CASSYSDSSNQPQHF.

This clonotype has more than one count but fewer than ten. The CDR3 coding sequence is TGTGCCAGCCGCCCTTTGGGTACAGATACGCAGTATTTT. Translation: CASRPLGTDTQYF. This chain connects TRBV5-5 to TRBJ2-3; no reliable D call. The CDR3 sequence is 13 residues long. Trimming removed 7 bases from V and 3 bases from J, with 12 bases in between. The germline gives CDR1 SGHKS, CDR2 YYEKEE (reference sequence). The variable domain in full, completed from reference TRBV5-5 and TRBJ2-3, reads DAGVTQSPTHLIKTRGQQVTLRCSPISGHKSVSWYQQVLGQGPQFIFQYYEKEERGRGNFPDRFSARQFPNYSSELNVNALLLGDSALYLCASRPLGTDTQYFGPGTRLTVL.

The chain couples TRBV6-4 to TRBJ2-5, with D perhaps TRBD1 or TRBD2 (6 bases each). This CDR3 comprises 15 residues. Germline V gene sequence: CDR1 MRHNA, CDR2 SNTAGT. Trimming pared 5 bases from V and 4 bases from J, leaving 17 bases between. This chain's CDR3 is CASSRGPNPTETQYF. In nucleotides, the CDR3 is TGTGCCAGCAGTCGGGGGCCTAACCCCACAGAGACCCAGTACTTC.

V gene TRBV14 combines with J gene TRBJ2-7, with D hard to call. Germline V gene data show CDR1 as SGHDN and CDR2 as FVKESK. The CDR3 contains 15 residues. The ends were cut back, 4 bases at V and 1 base at J, with 14 bases in the middle. CDR3 loop: CASSPLGTNSYEQYF. The CDR3 DNA is TGTGCCAGCAGCCCCCTCGGCACAAATTCCTACGAGCAGTACTTC.

This chain links TRBV2 with TRBJ2-7; no clear D. This CDR3 contains 13 residues. Trimming stripped 7 bases from V and 0 bases from J, with 10 bases between. CDR1 is SNHLY and CDR2 is FYNNEI in the germline V gene. The CDR3 reads CASIDVISYEQYF. The DNA for the CDR3 is TGTGCCAGCATCGATGTGATCTCCTACGAGCAGTACTTC. The whole variable domain, remainder taken from reference TRBV2 and TRBJ2-7, is EPEVTQTPSHQVTQMGQEVILRCVPISNHLYFYWYRQILGQKVEFLVSFYNNEISEKSEIFDDQFSVERPDGSNFTLKIRSTKLEDSAMYFCASIDVISYEQYFGPGTRLTVT.

The J gene is TRBJ2-7, the V gene TRBV4-2; no firm D call. The CDR3 extends over 15 amino acids. Trimming pared 0 bases from V and 2 bases from J, leaving 11 bases between. Germline values: CDR1 LGHNA, CDR2 YNFKEQ. The CDR3 DNA reads as TGTGCCAGCAGCCAAGAAGGGCGGCAGGCCTACGAGCAGTACTTC. Residues: CASSQEGRQAYEQYF.

The V and J genes are TRBV29-1 and TRBJ1-1; D is undetermined. CDR1 is SQVTM, CDR2 ANQGSEA, per germline. V was cut by 7 bases and J by 1 base, with 10 bases left in between. This CDR3 is built from 12 residues. CDR3 sequence reads: CSARVENTEAFF. The CDR3, as DNA: TGCAGCGCGAGGGTGGAGAACACTGAAGCTTTCTTT.

The V call is TRBV30, the J call TRBJ1-1; D uncertain. Germline V CDR1 and CDR2: GTSNPN, SVGIG (reference sequence). V lost 7 bases and J 4 bases, leaving 13 bases between the germline ends. There are 12 residues in the CDR3. The CDR3 bases are TGTGCCTCCCAGCCAACGACCACTGAAGCTTTCTTT. Protein product: CASQPTTTEAFF.

This chain joins TRBV14 and TRBJ2-5; 11 bases agree with TRBD2. The J call may be wrong; the DNA end is better matched by TRBJ2-7. This CDR3 region has 16 residues. The germline gives CDR1 SGHDN, CDR2 FVKESK. The chain's CDR3 is CASSRIGTSGLVEQYF. CDR3 bases: TGTGCCAGCAGCCGGATAGGGACTAGCGGATTAGTCGAGCAGTACTTC.

The chain recombines TRBV12-3 or TRBV12-4 with TRBJ1-6; D not resolved. V shed 5 bases and J shed 8 bases, with 7 bases lying between them. The CDR3 has 12 residues. The CDR3 DNA follows: TGTGCCAGCAGTCTACGACATTCACCCCTCCACTTT. It codes for CASSLRHSPLHF.

This rearrangement joins TRBV29-1 to TRBJ1-2, with TRBD1 matching over 8 bases. Trimming at V came to 3 bases and at J to 5 bases, leaving 14 bases not matched to a gene. The length of the CDR3 is 16 residues. Germline CDR1 reads SQVTM; CDR2 reads ANQGSEA. The CDR3 nucleotides are TGCAGCGTTGAGGGGGAGCAGGGGGCATTTGCGTATGGCTACACCTTC. This sequence encodes CSVEGEQGAFAYGYTF.

Notes on this clonotype: Germline is not matched at one junction end, which may reflect a read error. V and J are TRBV4-1 and TRBJ2-7; the match to TRBD1 covers 9 bases. The CDR3 runs 16 residues. Germline V gene lookup returns CDR1 MGHRA and CDR2 YSYEKL. The CDR3 DNA reads TGCACCAGCAGCCTAAGCCCGGGACAGGGATTGAACGAGCAGTACTTC. This sequence encodes CTSSLSPGQGLNEQYF.